Listed here are 12 T cell receptor beta chains from one sample, sequenced in a study of blood T cells in healthy people across ages. A J-beta primer mix and a sample-barcoded 5' primer were used in a second PCR of about 7 to 12 cycles. MiXCR, applied by TCRdb to the 5' RACE reads, yields one record per CDR3 protein. The sample consists of 790,000 or so distinct CDR3 sequences, 56% of them appearing once. The specimen was blood. The origin of the receptors is a man aged 40-49 years in good health.

The CDR3, as DNA: TGCAGCGTTGCTCAGGGGGTCGGCACAGATACGCAGTATTTT. Protein: CSVAQGVGTDTQYF. The rearrangement joins TRBV29-1 to TRBJ2-3; 7 nucleotides match TRBD1. The CDR3 is 14 amino acids. Germline V gene lookup returns CDR1 SQVTM and CDR2 ANQGSEA. J was trimmed by 1 base and V by 4 bases; bases with no gene match: 5.

Remarks on this clonotype: This may arise from a read error, as a much more abundant clone is one base away. The V gene is TRBV6-1, the J gene TRBJ2-5, with TRBD1 identical over 7 bases. V dropped 6 bases and J dropped 11; count of bases not matched to a gene: 18. This CDR3 is built from 15 residues. The germline CDR1 and CDR2 sequences are MNHNS and SASEGT. The CDR3 DNA is TGTGCCAGCAGGGGACAGCGAAGCTTTAACAATGAGCAGTACTTC. It yields the protein CASRGQRSFNNEQYF.

V and J are TRBV11-2 and TRBJ2-2, with D perhaps matching TRBD2 (5 bases). The CDR3 runs to 16 residues. CDR1 is SGHAT, CDR2 FQNNGV, per germline. Trimming cost V 6 bases and J 3 bases, with 17 bases left between them. Here the CDR3 reads CASSSEPGVYTGELFF. In DNA, the CDR3 is TGTGCCAGCAGTTCAGAGCCCGGGGTGTACACCGGGGAGCTGTTTTTT.

This clonotype has just one count. The chain carries TRBV20-1 and TRBJ1-2; 7 positions match TRBD1. CDR1 is DFQATT, CDR2 SNEGSKA, per germline (reference sequence). V dropped 7 bases and J dropped 2; count of bases not matched to a gene: 7. CDR3 length: 13 residues. In DNA, the CDR3 is TGCAGTGTCAACAGGGGTTCAAACTATGGCTACACCTTC. It is translated as CSVNRGSNYGYTF.

The rearrangement links TRBV20-1 to TRBJ1-6, with D unclear. Germline V gene data show CDR1 as DFQATT and CDR2 as SNEGSKA (reference sequence). V shed 4 bases and J shed 6 bases, with 10 bases lying between them. This CDR3 region has 13 residues. CDR3 protein: CSATNRFNSPLHF. DNA of the CDR3: TGCAGTGCTACTAATAGGTTTAATTCACCCCTCCACTTT.

This chain connects TRBV7-9 to TRBJ1-2; D remains ambiguous. This CDR3 is 15 amino acids long. CDR1 is SEHNR, CDR2 FQNEAQ, per germline (reference sequence). The V gene lost 2 bases and the J gene lost 7 bases, with 17 bases spanning the gap. DNA for the CDR3: TGTGCCAGCAGCTTAAGGACGGCCCCGAGCGGTGGCTACACCTTC. Encoded protein: CASSLRTAPSGGYTF.

V and J are TRBV4-2 and TRBJ2-1; 9 positions match TRBD1. Germline lookup yields CDR1 LGHNA and CDR2 YNFKEQ. Unmatched junction bases numbered 9, after V lost 2 bases and J lost 4 bases. CDR3 size: 17 residues. The CDR3 bases are TGTGCCAGCAGCCAAATACCGGGACAGGGAGATTACAATGAGCAGTTCTTC. Amino acids: CASSQIPGQGDYNEQFF.

V is TRBV12-3 or TRBV12-4 and J is TRBJ1-1, with D unclear. The CDR3 is made up of 17 amino acids. V lost 4 bases and J 0 bases, leaving 18 bases between the germline ends. The CDR3, as DNA: TGTGCCAGCAGTTGGAAAGTTATGGGCGGCCTGAACACTGAAGCTTTCTTT. Translated, it gives CASSWKVMGGLNTEAFF.

The CDR3 reads CASSWTGNMNTEAFF. The CDR3 nucleotides read TGTGCCAGCAGTTGGACAGGAAACATGAACACTGAAGCTTTCTTT. The genes are TRBV7-2 and TRBJ1-1; TRBD1 matches 7 bases. CDR1 and CDR2 from the germline V gene are SGHTA and FQGNSA. The CDR3 has 15 residues. The J segment lost 0 bases and the V segment lost 6 bases, leaving 7 bases of the junction unmatched.

This clonotype has more than one count but fewer than ten. Here the CDR3 DNA reads TGCAGTGCTACACGGGACAGGGCGAGAAATGAGCAGTTCTTC. Translation: CSATRDRARNEQFF. V is TRBV20-1 and J is TRBJ2-1; 9 bases map to TRBD1. The length of the CDR3 is 14 residues. Germline V gene data show CDR1 as DFQATT and CDR2 as SNEGSKA (reference sequence). V lost 4 bases to trimming and J lost 7 bases; unmatched junction nucleotides: 8.

The V and J genes are TRBV29-1 and TRBJ2-5; 7 nucleotides align to TRBD2. This CDR3 comprises 15 residues. Germline assignment: CDR1 SQVTM and CDR2 ANQGSEA. V lost 3 bases and J lost 3; bases outside the gene matches: 10. The CDR3 DNA sequence: TGCAGCGTTGACACCCGGCGGGAGCGGGAAGAGACCCAGTACTTC. This sequence encodes CSVDTRREREETQYF.

Only a few counts were recorded for this clonotype. The chain employs TRBV5-6 and TRBJ2-6; tentative D call: TRBD1 (6 bases). Trimming took off 1 base at V and 0 bases at J, with 14 bases between the two ends. The length of the CDR3 is 18 residues. Germline values: CDR1 SGHDT, CDR2 YYEEEE. CDR3 sequence reads: CASSLRIQGPSGANVLTF. CDR3 nucleotide sequence: TGTGCCAGCAGCTTGCGCATACAGGGTCCCTCTGGGGCCAACGTCCTGACTTTC.